The 6 T cell receptor beta chains below were found in one sample sequenced in a study of T cell repertoires in cytomegalovirus infection. A single record per CDR3 protein comes from TCRdb applying MiXCR to the reads. The table has some 400,000 distinct CDR3 sequences, approximately 31% seen once. Sequencing used PBMCs. The source is a human donor in good health (CMV status not recorded). Some clones in this sample may be carry-over from other donors' samples.

The rearrangement uses TRBV28 and TRBJ1-1, with TRBD1 matching over 7 bases. This CDR3 contains 15 residues. CDR1 and CDR2 (germline): MDHEN, SYDVKM. V gave up 3 bases and J gave up 11 bases; unmatched junction bases: 15. Here the CDR3 DNA reads TGTGCCAGCAGTTTCCTAGTGGGGACAGTGGATGGGGCTTTCTTT. It encodes CASSFLVGTVDGAFF.

This clonotype was recorded at least ten times. The chain joins TRBV7-3 to TRBJ1-1; D unresolved. Trimming left V 3 bases short and J 6 bases short, with 11 bases between. CDR1 SGHTA and CDR2 FQGTGA come from the germline V gene. CDR3 size: 13 residues. CDR3 coding DNA: TGTGCCAGCAGCTTCTCCCCCAACGCTGAAGCTTTCTTT. It codes for CASSFSPNAEAFF.

This clonotype occurred once. Germline is not matched at one junction end, which may reflect a read error. The chain recombines TRBV28 with TRBJ2-3, with D perhaps matching TRBD1 (7 bases). The CDR3 is made up of 18 amino acids. CDR1 and CDR2 (germline): MDHEN, SYDVKM. The chain's CDR3 is CASSETNRGLTSTDTKYF. In nucleotides, the CDR3 is TGTGCCAGCAGTGAGACAAACAGGGGACTTACTAGCACAGATACGAAGTATTTT. The full variable domain, completed using reference TRBV28 and TRBJ2-3, is DVKVTQSSRYLVKRTGEKVFLECVQDMDHENMFWYRQDPGLGLRLIYFSYDVKMKEKGDIPEGYSVSREKKERFSLILESASTNQTSMYLCASSETNRGLTSTDTKYFGPGTRLTVL.

This clonotype has only a few counts. CDR3 in DNA: TGCAGCGGAAGTTACGCGGGGAGCTACGAGCAGTACTTC. Translated, it gives CSGSYAGSYEQYF. The chain links TRBV29-1 to TRBJ2-7, with a possible D match to TRBD2 (6 bases). The CDR3 extends over 13 amino acids. V shed 7 bases and J shed 3 bases, with 16 bases lying between them. Germline V lookup: CDR1 SQVTM, CDR2 ANQGSEA.

This clonotype was picked up a small number of times. The CDR3 region has the DNA TGTGCCAGCCTCACAGGAAGTAAGGTGTACTTC. Translating gives CASLTGSKVYF. The V gene is TRBV2, the J gene TRBJ2-7, with a tentative D call TRBD1 (5 bases). CDR3 size: 11 residues. V gave up 8 bases and J gave up 12 bases, with 17 bases separating them. Germline V lookup: CDR1 SNHLY, CDR2 FYNNEI.

The rearrangement joins TRBV7-2 to TRBJ2-5; 8 bases fit TRBD2. The CDR3 loop spans 18 amino acids. The ends lost 3 bases at V and 0 bases at J; junction bases unmatched: 12. CDR1 and CDR2 (germline): SGHTA, FQGNSA. The DNA for the CDR3 is TGTGCCAGCAGCTTGGTTACCAGCGGGGGCCCTTACCAAGAGACCCAGTACTTC. It is translated as CASSLVTSGGPYQETQYF.